This entry features one TCR beta chain sequence. Germline values: CDR1 SEHNR, CDR2 FQNEAQ (reference sequence). The CDR3 covers 17 residues. Trimming cost V 6 bases and J 1 base, with 18 bases left between them. Expressed TCRB transcripts got sequenced, as all isolated RNA was reverse transcribed. Roughly 3.4 million reads were obtained on average from naive, central memory and regulatory T cell samples. Assay: immunoSEQ multiplex PCR; the TCRdb copy retains only in-frame clones and omits some. The repertoire consists of 900,000 or so clones, with roughly 17% occurring once and the leading ten covering 0.02% to 0.025%. The sample is drawn from a study of beta chain features in type 1 diabetes. Each of the CD4+ naive, central memory, regulatory and stem cell-like memory populations was sorted via CD45RO/CCR7/CD25/CD127/CD95/CD27.

The sample comprised naive CD4+ T cells from blood. The sequence derives from a woman aged 18 to 35 in good health. The V call is TRBV7-9, the J call TRBJ2-2; D not certain. Here the CDR3 DNA reads TGTGCCAGCAGATACTCGCGGACGACTCTGAACACCGGGGAGCTGTTTTTT. This translates into CASRYSRTTLNTGELFF.